This TCR beta chain emerged from a study of blood T cell repertoires in COVID-19. On the study more broadly: The analysed material was cDNA or gDNA that came from T cells, B-cell-depleted T cells, or PBMCs.

The repertoire was sequenced with immunoSEQ multiplex PCR; TCRdb's copy has only in-frame clones and lacks some. The sample records 85,000 to 95,000 clones, about nine tenths being singletons. The V segment lost 0 bases and the J segment 1 base; nucleotides outside the gene matches: 26. Germline V CDR1 and CDR2: LGHDT, YNNKEL (reference sequence). CDR3 length equals 24 residues. The sequence came from a man in his sixties with COVID-19, enrolled during active disease. The sequencing input was peripheral blood. The chain has TRBV3-1 (or the pseudogene TRBV3-2) and TRBJ1-1; TRBD1 matches at 10 bases. The CDR3 is CASSQEPPWGTGADGPTTNTEAFF. The CDR3 DNA is TGTGCCAGCAGCCAAGAGCCACCTTGGGGGACAGGGGCAGATGGCCCTACAACGAACACTGAAGCTTTCTTT.